Below, 20 T cell receptor beta chains from the same sample are listed, as sequenced in a study of OX40 agonist ivuxolimab in advanced cancers. Receptors were amplified or captured by the immunoSEQ multiplex PCR assay. Held by TCRdb, this immuneACCESS table contains in-frame sequences only and omits some clones. Under half of the omission traces to an unresolved V gene where checked; the cause of the rest is unknown. The sample profile shows more than 5,000 clones; around 69% of them were found once. The ten largest make up around three quarters of the sample. Sequenced material: CD4+ or CD8+ T cells sorted from blood, taken in a trial of the OX40 agonist ivuxolimab. These receptors were obtained from an adult with an advanced solid tumor such as melanoma, head and neck, liver or kidney cancer.

This chain joins TRBV23-1 and TRBJ2-7; D is uncertain. TRBV23-1 has ORF status, its function being uncertain. Trimming took 4 bases from V and 0 from J, leaving 7 bases between them. CDR3 length equals 13 residues. CDR3 sequence (DNA): TGCGCCAGCAGTCGAGCAGTCTCCTACGAGCAGTACTTC. Amino acids: CASSRAVSYEQYF.

The chain uses TRBV15 and TRBJ1-1, with D perhaps TRBD1 (6 bases). The CDR3 has 15 residues. The germline V gene has CDR1 LNHNV and CDR2 YYDKDF (reference sequence). Between the trimmed V and J ends, which lost 4 bases and 5 bases, there was a span of 17 bases. CDR3 protein: CATSIRGTGGTEAFF. The CDR3 nucleotides read TGTGCCACCAGCATCAGGGGAACAGGAGGGACTGAAGCTTTCTTT.

The V and J genes are TRBV7-8 and TRBJ1-2; D is possibly TRBD1 (5 bases). CDR1 and CDR2 (germline): SGHVS, FQNEAQ. Trimming took off 2 bases at V and 3 bases at J, with 19 bases between the two ends. The CDR3 has 17 residues. Here the CDR3 DNA reads TGTGCCAGCAGCTTATCCAGAGGGACCTCTCCCGACTATGGCTACACCTTC. Protein: CASSLSRGTSPDYGYTF.

This clone was found a few times. The rearrangement joins TRBV29-1 to TRBJ2-7; D is uncertain. The CDR3 contains 15 residues. Trimming shortened V by 6 bases and J by 0 bases, and 18 bases separated the two germline ends. The V gene's germline CDR1 is SQVTM and CDR2 ANQGSEA. The CDR3 coding sequence is TGCAGCGTCTGGCAGCCGGGCACCCCCTCCTACGAGCAGTACTTC. Translating gives CSVWQPGTPSYEQYF.

This rearrangement joins TRBV7-9 to TRBJ2-3; tentatively, D is TRBD2 (5 bases). V was cut by 5 bases and J by 0 bases, with 12 bases left in between. The length of the CDR3 is 15 residues. In germline, CDR1 is SEHNR, CDR2 FQNEAQ (reference sequence). The CDR3 is CASSPPWESTDTQYF. The CDR3 DNA follows: TGTGCCAGCAGCCCTCCCTGGGAGAGCACAGATACGCAGTATTTT.

The chain links TRBV27 to TRBJ1-6; 9 bases match TRBD1. Losses at the gene ends were 2 bases for V and 10 bases for J; bases not matched to a gene: 3. Germline V gives CDR1 MNHEY, CDR2 SMNVEV (reference sequence). The CDR3 extends over 14 amino acids. The CDR3 sequence is CASSLGQGISPLHF. As DNA, the CDR3 is TGTGCCAGCAGTTTAGGACAGGGGATATCACCCCTCCACTTT.

This clone ranks as medium-sized. The genes are TRBV19 and TRBJ1-1; 7 bases match TRBD1. Losses at the gene ends were 7 bases for V and 4 bases for J; bases not matched to a gene: 12. This CDR3 spans 15 amino acids. Germline values: CDR1 LNHDA, CDR2 SQIVND (reference sequence). The CDR3 DNA reads as TGTGCCAGTACCCCTTTCCCGACAGGGAGCACTGAAGCTTTCTTT. Residues: CASTPFPTGSTEAFF.

This clone is medium-sized in the sample. The gene calls are TRBV5-1 and TRBJ1-6, with TRBD1 matching over 12 bases. V shed 0 bases and J 7 bases; nucleotides not matched to a gene: 5. CDR3 size: 17 residues. In germline, CDR1 is SGHRS, CDR2 YFSETQ. Here the CDR3 reads CASSLARDRGQNSPLHF. In DNA, the CDR3 is TGCGCCAGCAGCTTGGCTCGGGACAGGGGGCAAAATTCACCCCTCCACTTT.

This clone came up a few times. V gene TRBV7-6 combines with J gene TRBJ2-7, with 7 bases fitting TRBD2. V shed 2 bases, J shed 5 bases, and the junction held 6 bases outside the gene matches. Germline lookup yields CDR1 SGHVS and CDR2 FNYEAQ. This CDR3 spans 14 amino acids. CDR3 residues: CASSLYRGDHEQYF. CDR3 coding DNA: TGTGCCAGCAGCTTATACCGGGGGGACCACGAGCAGTACTTC.

The V gene is TRBV5-4, the J gene TRBJ2-7, with unresolved D. The V gene's germline CDR1 is SGHNT and CDR2 YYREEE (reference sequence). Between the trimmed V and J ends, which lost 0 bases and 4 bases, there was a span of 5 bases. This CDR3 contains 12 residues. Here the CDR3 reads CASSLDLYEQYF. CDR3 nucleotides: TGTGCCAGCAGCTTGGACTTGTACGAGCAGTACTTC.

The rearrangement links TRBV11-1 to TRBJ1-2; D possibly corresponds to TRBD1 (5 bases). Trimming stripped 5 bases from V and 8 bases from J, with 12 bases between. CDR1 SGHAT and CDR2 FQDESV come from the germline V gene (reference sequence). The CDR3 spans 12 residues. The CDR3 region is CASSKTGGGYTF. In nucleotides, the CDR3 is TGTGCCAGCAGCAAAACAGGTGGCGGCTACACCTTC.

This chain links TRBV4-2 with TRBJ2-3, with unresolved D. This CDR3 has 18 amino acids. CDR1 is LGHNA, CDR2 YNFKEQ, per germline. V was shortened by 0 bases and J by 0 bases, with 16 bases between the two germline ends. The CDR3 protein is CASSQDSPDTISTDTQYF. As DNA, the CDR3 is TGTGCCAGCAGCCAAGACTCTCCAGATACCATTAGCACAGATACGCAGTATTTT.

This rearrangement joins TRBV7-9 to TRBJ1-1, with a weak D call TRBD1 (5 bases). Germline-derived CDR1 and CDR2 are SEHNR and FQNEAQ (reference sequence). The ends were cut back, 1 base at V and 5 bases at J, with 14 bases in the middle. The CDR3 extends over 15 amino acids. The CDR3 sequence: CASSLEAGWGTEAFF. The DNA for the CDR3 is TGTGCCAGCAGCTTAGAAGCTGGTTGGGGGACTGAAGCTTTCTTT.

This clone occurred once. The J gene is TRBJ1-3, the V gene TRBV6-1; D is uncertain. Germline CDR1 MNHNS, CDR2 SASEGT. This CDR3 is 13 amino acids long. Trimming left V 2 bases short and J 4 bases short, with 6 bases between. CDR3 sequence (DNA): TGTGCCAGCAGTGAATTCGGAGGAAACACCATATATTTT. Protein sequence: CASSEFGGNTIYF.

The V call is TRBV7-9, the J call TRBJ2-7; TRBD1 is a possible D gene (6 bases). Germline V gives CDR1 SEHNR, CDR2 FQNEAQ (reference sequence). V gave up 5 bases and J gave up 1 base, with 18 bases separating them. The CDR3 is 16 residues long. The CDR3, as DNA: TGTGCCAGCAGCCGGGCCCGGACAGCTAATTCCTACGAGCAGTACTTC. Protein product: CASSRARTANSYEQYF.

The chain couples TRBV7-3 to TRBJ1-5, with D tentatively TRBD1 (5 bases). V dropped 3 bases and J dropped 5 bases, with 11 bases sitting between them. The CDR3 has 14 residues. Germline loops: CDR1 SGHTA, CDR2 FQGTGA. The CDR3 nucleotides are TGTGCCAGCAGCTTCAGGGAAACCGATCAGCCCCAGCATTTT. Protein: CASSFRETDQPQHF.

V and J are TRBV5-1 and TRBJ2-7, with unresolved D. V shed 0 bases and J shed 6 bases, with 7 bases lying between them. The germline V gene has CDR1 SGHRS and CDR2 YFSETQ. The CDR3 extends over 12 amino acids. CDR3 amino acids: CASSLVQSEQYF. The CDR3 nucleotides are TGCGCCAGCAGCTTGGTCCAGAGCGAGCAGTACTTC.

A remark on this clone: An end of the junction does not agree with germline; a read error may underlie this. The CDR3: CASSFLGGDTQYF. The CDR3 DNA follows: TGTGCTAGCAGCTTCCTGGGAGGGGATACGCAGTATTTT. The V and J genes are TRBV7-7 and TRBJ2-3; 7 bases match TRBD2. This CDR3 spans 13 amino acids. CDR1 and CDR2 (germline): SSHAT, FNYEAQ (reference sequence).

A remark on this clone: One end of the junction does not line up with germline, which may come from a read error. The rearrangement links TRBV7-9 to TRBJ1-1, with D perhaps matching TRBD1 (6 bases). The germline V gene has CDR1 SEHNR and CDR2 FQNEAQ (reference sequence). There are 13 residues in the CDR3. The CDR3: CTSSLSDSWEAFF. The CDR3 nucleotides read TGTACCAGCAGCCTATCGGACAGTTGGGAAGCTTTCTTT.

Details on this clone: Germline and junction disagree at one end, which may indicate a read error. The V call is TRBV7-7, the J call TRBJ2-7, with D possibly being TRBD1 or TRBD2 (5 bases each). Germline CDR1 and CDR2: SSHAT and FNYEAQ (reference sequence). The CDR3 loop spans 13 amino acids. The CDR3 loop reads CASSLGETAEQYF. The CDR3 DNA reads as TGTGCTAGCAGCTTAGGGGAGACAGCCGAGCAGTACTTC.